The next 29 T cell receptor beta chains were all read from a single sample in a study of T cell repertoires in cytomegalovirus infection. In TCRdb, the reads were re-called with MiXCR into one record per CDR3 protein. Of approximately 910,000 distinct CDR3 sequences listed, around 32% are singletons. Their target antigens are unknown. The sample in question was cultured CD8+ T cells from PBMCs, obtained from culture after CMV antigen stimulation. The receptors come from a human donor in good health (CMV status not recorded). Some clones in this sample may be carry-over from other donors' samples.

The chain employs TRBV4-1 and TRBJ2-3; 11 bases agree with TRBD2. CDR3 length: 15 residues. V lost 3 bases, J lost 5 bases, and 4 bases stayed unmatched. Looked up from germline, CDR1 is MGHRA and CDR2 is YSYEKL. As DNA, the CDR3 is TGCGCCAGCAGCCAGTCTAGCGGGGGGAGAGATACGCAGTATTTT. The encoded protein is CASSQSSGGRDTQYF.

In its sample, this clonotype was seen many times. The chain joins TRBV7-8 to TRBJ1-3; 8 nucleotides agree with TRBD1. V shed 6 bases, J shed 4 bases, and the junction held 8 bases outside the gene matches. In germline, CDR1 is SGHVS, CDR2 FQNEAQ. This CDR3 is 15 amino acids long. This CDR3 is CASRDDRGLGNTIYF. CDR3 sequence (DNA): TGTGCCAGCAGGGACGACAGGGGACTCGGAAACACCATATATTTT.

The chain is built from TRBV7-9 and TRBJ2-7, with TRBD1 as a possible D gene (6 bases). Germline V gives CDR1 SEHNR, CDR2 FQNEAQ (reference sequence). Trimming pared 3 bases from V and 7 bases from J, leaving 19 bases between. The CDR3 sequence is 15 residues long. The CDR3: CASSLGRGALWEQYF. The DNA of the CDR3 is TGTGCCAGCAGCTTGGGCAGGGGAGCCCTATGGGAGCAGTACTTC.

The rearrangement uses TRBV27 and TRBJ1-3; D ambiguous. The germline gives CDR1 MNHEY, CDR2 SMNVEV (reference sequence). Trimming left V 3 bases short and J 1 base short, with 7 bases between. This CDR3 spans 14 amino acids. DNA of the CDR3: TGTGCCAGCAGTTTTTCCCAGTCTGGAAACACCATATATTTT. It translates to CASSFSQSGNTIYF.

This clonotype was detected many times. The rearrangement links TRBV7-3 to TRBJ2-5, with a weak D call TRBD1 (6 bases). Germline CDR1 and CDR2: SGHTA and FQGTGA. The germline V and J ends were trimmed by 6 bases and 4 bases, with 18 bases remaining between them. The CDR3 spans 15 residues. CDR3 DNA: TGTGCCAGCAGTCACGTGGGGGCAGGGCGAGAGACCCAGTACTTC. Its translation: CASSHVGAGRETQYF.

The chain recombines TRBV6-5 with TRBJ1-1, with 10 bases that match TRBD1. After removal of 2 bases from V and 2 bases from J, the junction contained 11 bases not matched to a gene. The CDR3 spans 18 residues. Germline lookup yields CDR1 MNHEY and CDR2 SVGAGI. The CDR3 coding sequence is TGTGCCAGCAGTTACCCCAGACAGGGGGCTTCCTCCAACACTGAAGCTTTCTTT. Its translation: CASSYPRQGASSNTEAFF.

This clonotype appeared a few times. V is TRBV6-5 and J is TRBJ2-7; D perhaps matches TRBD1 (5 bases). Germline values: CDR1 MNHEY, CDR2 SVGAGI. This CDR3 region has 14 residues. Trimming took off 0 bases at V and 3 bases at J, with 9 bases between the two ends. CDR3: CASSYSTGYYEQYF. The CDR3 nucleotides read TGTGCCAGCAGTTACTCTACAGGATACTACGAGCAGTACTTC.

This clonotype was counted many times. V gene TRBV7-9 combines with J gene TRBJ2-5; 9 bases fit TRBD1. V trimming: 4 bases; J trimming: 4 bases; junction bases outside the gene matches: 7. Germline V CDR1 and CDR2: SEHNR, FQNEAQ (reference sequence). The CDR3 spans 15 residues. The CDR3 region is CASSSPVDRGETQYF. As DNA, the CDR3 is TGTGCCAGCAGCTCCCCCGTGGACAGGGGAGAGACCCAGTACTTC.

This clonotype was picked up many times. The chain links TRBV7-8 to TRBJ1-2; D not resolved. This CDR3 comprises 12 residues. The V gene lost 1 base and the J gene lost 6 bases, with 6 bases spanning the gap. Germline V lookup: CDR1 SGHVS, CDR2 FQNEAQ. The CDR3 is CASSLGVHGYTF. In DNA form, the CDR3 reads TGTGCCAGCAGCTTAGGCGTTCATGGCTACACCTTC.

The V call is TRBV12-3 or TRBV12-4, the J call TRBJ2-1, with TRBD2 as a possible D gene (5 bases). The CDR3 extends over 11 amino acids. The V end was cut by 6 bases, the J end by 5 bases, with 5 bases between. The CDR3 bases are TGTGCCAGCAGGGGAGACAATGAGCAGTTCTTC. Amino acids: CASRGDNEQFF.

The V call is TRBV7-3, the J call TRBJ2-1; TRBD2 matches at 11 bases. Germline CDR1 SGHTA, CDR2 FQGTGA. The trim removed 4 bases at V and 4 bases at J, leaving 3 bases unmatched. The CDR3 sequence is 15 residues long. Here the CDR3 reads CASSSSGGTYNEQFF. In DNA form, the CDR3 reads TGTGCCAGCAGCTCTAGCGGGGGGACTTACAATGAGCAGTTCTTC.

This chain connects TRBV7-6 to TRBJ2-7, with 7 positions matching TRBD1. Looked up from germline, CDR1 is SGHVS and CDR2 is FNYEAQ. V was pared by 5 bases and J by 3 bases, with 4 bases of the junction left unmatched. The CDR3 has 13 residues. CDR3 region: CASSPQGYYEQYF. DNA for the CDR3: TGTGCCAGCAGCCCACAGGGGTACTACGAGCAGTACTTC.

This clonotype was seen only a few times. This rearrangement joins TRBV9 to TRBJ1-6; D may be TRBD1 (5 bases). The CDR3 is made up of 17 amino acids. Looked up from germline, CDR1 is SGDLS and CDR2 is YYNGEE. The V end lost 0 bases, the J end lost 7 bases, and 17 bases lay between the germline ends. The CDR3 here is CASSVDWGDRPNSPLHF. Written as DNA, the CDR3 is TGTGCCAGCAGCGTAGATTGGGGGGACCGTCCGAATTCACCCCTCCACTTT.

This clonotype was observed many times. The chain uses TRBV7-8 and TRBJ1-1; no firm D call. V lost 3 bases and J 6 bases, leaving 11 bases between the germline ends. There are 13 residues in the CDR3. CDR1 is SGHVS, CDR2 FQNEAQ, per germline. As DNA, the CDR3 is TGTGCCAGCAGCTTTGGTGGGGAGGCTGAAGCTTTCTTT. Translated, it gives CASSFGGEAEAFF.

This clonotype has just a few counts. The gene calls are TRBV27 and TRBJ1-1; D is unresolved. Trimming cost V 3 bases and J 3 bases, with 14 bases left between them. From germline, CDR1 is MNHEY and CDR2 SMNVEV (reference sequence). This CDR3 is built from 15 residues. The DNA for the CDR3 is TGTGCCAGCAGTTTGGTCGGAATCTACGACACTGAAGCTTTCTTT. Its protein is CASSLVGIYDTEAFF.

This clonotype has only a few counts. V gene TRBV27 combines with J gene TRBJ2-1; tentatively, D is TRBD1 (5 bases). Germline V gene sequence: CDR1 MNHEY, CDR2 SMNVEV (reference sequence). The CDR3 runs 13 residues. Trimming left V 1 base short and J 8 bases short, with 9 bases between. For the CDR3, the DNA is TGTGCCAGCAGTTTATTTAGGGGCCATGAGCAGTTCTTC. Its translation: CASSLFRGHEQFF.

The chain joins TRBV7-6 to TRBJ2-3; 10 nucleotides line up with TRBD1. CDR1 is SGHVS, CDR2 FNYEAQ, per germline. The J segment lost 5 bases and the V segment lost 10 bases, leaving 6 bases of the junction unmatched. CDR3 length equals 13 residues. This CDR3 reads CATRQGAQDTQYF. In nucleotides, the CDR3 is TGTGCCACCAGACAGGGGGCGCAAGATACGCAGTATTTT.

The chain carries TRBV7-9 and TRBJ2-1; TRBD2 aligns across 15 bases. CDR1 is SEHNR and CDR2 is FQNEAQ in the germline V gene (reference sequence). This CDR3 has 17 amino acids. With 5 bases clipped from V and 5 bases from J, the junction kept 7 bases outside the gene matches. The CDR3 reads CASSPRTSGGADNEQFF. CDR3 nucleotide sequence: TGTGCCAGCAGCCCCAGGACTAGCGGGGGGGCTGACAATGAGCAGTTCTTC.

V is TRBV19 and J is TRBJ1-4, with TRBD1 identical over 8 bases. CDR1 and CDR2 from the germline V gene are LNHDA and SQIVND (reference sequence). Trimming at V came to 3 bases and at J to 0 bases, leaving 6 bases not matched to a gene. This CDR3 spans 17 amino acids. CDR3 DNA: TGTGCCAGTAGTATGTGGACAGGGATTCCAACTAATGAAAAACTGTTTTTT. Translating gives CASSMWTGIPTNEKLFF.

This clonotype was observed a few times. The V call is TRBV19, the J call TRBJ1-1; D unresolved. This CDR3 region has 16 residues. The germline V gene has CDR1 LNHDA and CDR2 SQIVND (reference sequence). Trimming stripped 2 bases from V and 4 bases from J, with 17 bases between. CDR3 DNA: TGTGCCAGTAGTATATTGGGAGACGGACGGGGCACTGAAGCTTTCTTT. Its protein product is CASSILGDGRGTEAFF.

The V gene is TRBV5-5, the J gene TRBJ2-2; D is perhaps TRBD1 or TRBD2 (5 bases each). Germline V gene sequence: CDR1 SGHKS, CDR2 YYEKEE (reference sequence). This CDR3 comprises 15 residues. Trimming took off 5 bases at V and 6 bases at J, with 17 bases between the two ends. CDR3 protein: CASSTSSQGPGELFF. As DNA, the CDR3 is TGTGCCAGCAGTACCTCGAGCCAGGGACCCGGGGAGCTGTTTTTT.

V and J are TRBV12-3 or TRBV12-4 and TRBJ2-7, with TRBD1 as a possible D gene (5 bases). The CDR3 has 17 amino acids. V was trimmed by 5 bases and J by 2 bases, leaving 22 bases between them. The CDR3 DNA follows: TGTGCCAGCAGTGCCATACAACAGGCGTTTACCACCTACGAGCAGTACTTC. Its protein is CASSAIQQAFTTYEQYF.

This clonotype was counted only a few times. The chain has TRBV12-5 and TRBJ1-2; 12 nucleotides match TRBD1. The germline gives CDR1 LGHNT, CDR2 FRNRAP. The CDR3 covers 16 residues. Losses at the gene ends were 5 bases for V and 1 base for J; bases not matched to a gene: 5. The CDR3 coding sequence is TGTGCTAGTGGTGGGGGACAGGGGGCTGGTAACTATGGCTACACCTTC. Its protein product is CASGGGQGAGNYGYTF.

CDR3 residues: CASSPSGGYSSYNEQFF. CDR3 sequence (DNA): TGTGCCAGCAGCCCTAGCGGGGGGTATAGCTCCTACAATGAGCAGTTCTTC. J is TRBJ2-1 and V is TRBV7-3; 11 positions agree with TRBD2. Germline V gives CDR1 SGHTA, CDR2 FQGTGA. V gave up 5 bases and J gave up 0 bases; unmatched junction bases: 6. The CDR3 totals 17 residues.

The chain links TRBV12-3 or TRBV12-4 to TRBJ1-1; D may be TRBD1 (5 bases). This CDR3 comprises 14 residues. V shed 4 bases and J shed 5 bases, with 14 bases lying between them. CDR3 sequence (DNA): TGTGCCAGCAGTTCGCGCAGGACAAGAACTGAAGCTTTCTTT. Its translation: CASSSRRTRTEAFF.

In its sample, this clonotype was seen a few times. J is TRBJ2-1 and V is TRBV11-3; 11 bases agree with TRBD2. V was pared by 4 bases and J by 6 bases, with 5 bases of the junction left unmatched. The CDR3 has 15 amino acids. Germline CDR1 SGHNT, CDR2 YENEEA. The CDR3 DNA follows: TGTGCCAGCAGCTCCAGGACTAGCGGGCCCAATGAGCAGTTCTTC. Amino acid sequence: CASSSRTSGPNEQFF. Drawing the rest from reference TRBV11-3 and TRBJ2-1, the complete variable domain is EAGVVQSPRYKIIEKKQPVAFWCNPISGHNTLYWYLQNLGQGPELLIRYENEEAVDDSQLPKDRFSAERLKGVDSTLKIQPAELGDSAVYLCASSSRTSGPNEQFFGPGTRLTVL.

The J gene is TRBJ2-3, the V gene TRBV4-1, with D possibly matching TRBD2 (6 bases). The germline CDR1 and CDR2 sequences are MGHRA and YSYEKL. This CDR3 has 17 residues. Trimming pared 4 bases from V and 0 bases from J, leaving 17 bases between. The CDR3 DNA reads as TGCGCCAGCAGCCGGTTAGTCCGGGACTCGAGCACAGATACGCAGTATTTT. This sequence encodes CASSRLVRDSSTDTQYF.

The gene calls are TRBV27 and TRBJ2-1, with no clear D. The CDR3 is 11 residues long. The V and J ends lost 8 bases and 7 bases respectively, with 9 bases between them. The germline V gene has CDR1 MNHEY and CDR2 SMNVEV (reference sequence). Written as DNA, the CDR3 is TGTGCCAGCCTCCTTCGGAATGAGCAGTTCTTC. Amino acid sequence: CASLLRNEQFF.

The V and J genes are TRBV4-1 and TRBJ2-2; D gene ambiguous. Germline CDR1 reads MGHRA; CDR2 reads YSYEKL. Trimming cost V 1 base and J 3 bases, with 6 bases left between them. The CDR3 contains 14 residues. The CDR3 sequence is CASSQGIYTGELFF. In DNA, the CDR3 is TGCGCCAGCAGCCAAGGGATCTACACCGGGGAGCTGTTTTTT.